This passage covers 30 T cell receptor beta chains from one sample sequenced in a study of tumor-infiltrating lymphocytes in primary liver carcinoma (dated 2017 in TCRdb). For sequencing, an Illumina HiSeq 2500 was employed. Using a constant-region primer and ProtoScript II reverse transcriptase, TCRbeta-specific cDNA was reverse-transcribed from approximately 500 ng total RNA. TCRbeta libraries were built with three nested multiplex PCR rounds, a slightly modified ARM-PCR procedure. Each of the first two PCR rounds ran for approximately 9 cycles and used multiplex TRBV1-TRBV30 forward primers together with a Cbeta reverse primer. Through fastp at Q25 and MiXCR, TCRdb rebuilt clones from the public reads, retaining in-frame beta chains. Under each unique CDR3 protein, matching rows form one entry showing the most common genes and DNA. The sample has 310,000 or so distinct CDR3 sequences on record, roughly 61% of them singletons. Clones ranked in the top ten supply roughly 6.5% of the sample.

Blood RNA was extracted from unsorted whole blood with TRIzol reagent; germline DNA came from the DNeasy Blood & Tissue kit. Specimen: peripheral blood. The source is a man aged 40-49 years with primary liver carcinoma and hepatitis B virus infection.

Comments on this clonotype: Compared with germline, one end of the junction differs, possibly owing to a read error. V gene TRBV11-3 combines with J gene TRBJ2-5; D possibly uses TRBD1 or TRBD2 (5 bases each). Germline CDR1 reads SGHNT; CDR2 reads YENEEA. CDR3 length equals 16 residues. CDR3 amino acids: CVSSISRQGRQETQYF. CDR3 coding DNA: TGTGTCAGCAGCATCTCGAGGCAGGGACGCCAAGAGACCCAGTACTTC.

Concerning this clonotype: At one boundary the junction diverges from the germline segment, which might be a read error. V is TRBV6-6 and J is TRBJ2-3; 8 bases line up with TRBD1. In germline, CDR1 is MNHNY, CDR2 SVGAGI (reference sequence). The CDR3 has 15 residues. CDR3 protein: CASSGTGTGTNTQYF. The CDR3 nucleotides are TGTGCCAGCAGTGGAACCGGGACAGGCACAAATACGCAGTATTTT.

This clonotype has ten or more counts. The CDR3 coding sequence is TGTGCCAGCAGTCTACTAGGGGGGCTAGAAGATGGCTACACCTTC. This codes for CASSLLGGLEDGYTF. The gene calls are TRBV6-2 or TRBV6-3 and TRBJ1-2, with D possibly matching TRBD1 (6 bases). In germline, CDR1 is MNHEY, CDR2 SVGEGT. The ends were cut back, 5 bases at V and 6 bases at J, with 19 bases in the middle. The CDR3 covers 15 residues.

This clonotype was seen a single time. Germline and junction disagree at one end, which may indicate a read error. V is TRBV11-2 and J is TRBJ2-3; 8 bases are shared with TRBD2. The CDR3 totals 17 residues. Per the germline V gene, CDR1 is SGHAT and CDR2 is FQNNGV. CDR3 loop: CASSPGGAGVLADKQYF. DNA for the CDR3: TGTGCTAGTAGCCCTGGGGGAGCGGGAGTCTTAGCAGATAAGCAGTATTTT.

Remarks on this clonotype: A much bigger clone sits one base away, suggesting this may be a read error. This chain connects TRBV6-5 to TRBJ1-1, with D perhaps matching TRBD1 (6 bases). The CDR3 runs 14 residues. In germline, CDR1 is MNHEY, CDR2 SVGAGI. CDR3: CASSKQGGNTEVFF. CDR3 DNA: TGTGCCAGCAGTAAACAGGGAGGGAACACTGAAGTTTTCTTT.

This clonotype is a singleton in its sample. The junction departs from germline at one end; a sequencing error may be responsible. The V and J genes are TRBV28 and TRBJ2-1; 8 bases agree with TRBD2. The germline gives CDR1 MDHEN, CDR2 SYDVKM. The CDR3 has 16 amino acids. CDR3 residues: CASSLLAGWPHNVQFF. The CDR3 DNA is TGTGCCAGCAGTCTCTTAGCGGGATGGCCCCACAATGTGCAGTTCTTC.

As concerns this clonotype: At one end the junction does not follow the germline gene, possibly because of a read error. The V and J genes are TRBV29-1 and TRBJ1-2, with D uncertain. This CDR3 is built from 10 residues. CDR1 and CDR2 (germline): SQVTM, ANQGSEA. The CDR3 reads CCVDTGGYTF. CDR3 bases: TGCTGCGTTGATACGGGAGGCTACACCTTC.

To note about this clonotype: One junction end does not reproduce the germline sequence, and a read error may be involved. This chain joins TRBV11-2 and TRBJ2-7, with 7 bases fitting TRBD2. The CDR3 runs 13 residues. Germline loops: CDR1 SGHAT, CDR2 FQNNGV. The CDR3 sequence is CASCLVGRGEQHF. The CDR3 DNA follows: TGTGCCAGCTGCTTAGTTGGGAGGGGCGAGCAGCACTTC. Full variable domain (missing parts from reference TRBV11-2 and TRBJ2-7): EAGVAQSPRYKIIEKRQSVAFWCNPISGHATLYWYQQILGQGPKLLIQFQNNGVVDDSQLPKDRFSAERLKGVDSTLKIQPAKLEDSAVYLCASCLVGRGEQHFGPGTRLTVT.

The V gene is TRBV20-1, the J gene TRBJ2-2; TRBD2 is a possible D gene (5 bases). The V gene's germline CDR1 is DFQATT and CDR2 SNEGSKA (reference sequence). V was trimmed by 1 base and J by 5 bases, leaving 14 bases between them. This CDR3 has 15 residues. CDR3 residues: CSARVAGRGTGELFF. CDR3 nucleotides: TGCAGTGCTAGAGTCGCAGGACGCGGGACCGGGGAGCTGTTTTTT.

Remarks on this clonotype: Since no conserved phenylalanine or tryptophan closes the CDR3, a read error is the likely cause. The chain employs TRBV11-2 and TRBJ2-3, with D hard to call. Germline V gene lookup returns CDR1 SGHAT and CDR2 FQNNGV. CDR3 length equals 12 residues. CDR3 sequence reads: CTSSLDLDTQYL. In DNA, the CDR3 is TGTACCAGCAGCTTAGACCTAGATACGCAGTATTTG.

As to this clonotype: A read error is possible here, since a much larger clone lies one base away. The chain links TRBV6-5 to TRBJ1-5; no definite D call. Trimming stripped 10 bases from V and 8 bases from J, with 18 bases between. This CDR3 region has 13 residues. Germline CDR1 and CDR2: MNHEY and SVGAGI. In DNA form, the CDR3 reads TGTGCCATCCGCCAGGCCCCCCTAGAGCCCCAGCATTTT. Amino acids: CAIRQAPLEPQHF.

Turning to this clonotype: An end of the junction does not agree with germline; a read error may underlie this. This chain links TRBV11-2 with TRBJ2-5; perhaps TRBD2 as D (6 bases). CDR3 length: 13 amino acids. Germline assignment: CDR1 SGHAT and CDR2 FQNNGV. CDR3 in amino acids: CASSFRGSETQHF. Here the CDR3 DNA reads TGTGCCAGCAGCTTTCGGGGGTCGGAGACCCAGCACTTC.

This clonotype has just one count. One end of the junction fails to match germline, which may point to a read error. V is TRBV4-1 and J is TRBJ2-7; 7 positions match TRBD1. CDR3 length equals 14 residues. In germline, CDR1 is MGHRA, CDR2 YSYEKL. The CDR3 nucleotides read TGCGCCAGCAGCCACCCGGGACAGTCCTACGAGCTGTACTTC. Translated, it gives CASSHPGQSYELYF.

The chain employs TRBV5-5 and TRBJ2-4; D is possibly TRBD1 or TRBD2 (5 bases each). Germline-derived CDR1 and CDR2 are SGHKS and YYEKEE (reference sequence). The ends were cut back, 4 bases at V and 0 bases at J, with 23 bases in the middle. This CDR3 has 19 residues. In DNA, the CDR3 is TGTGCCAGCAGCCCCCGACATGAAAGGGACCGCGTAGCCAAAAACATTCAGTACTTC. As protein: CASSPRHERDRVAKNIQYF.

The gene calls are TRBV5-1 and TRBJ1-3; perhaps TRBD1 as D (5 bases). The CDR3 has 18 amino acids. From germline, CDR1 is SGHRS and CDR2 YFSETQ. Trimming cost V 0 bases and J 0 bases, with 16 bases left between them. CDR3 in amino acids: CASSLAPGRRFSGNTIYF. CDR3 nucleotides: TGCGCCAGCAGCTTGGCTCCGGGACGGCGATTCTCTGGAAACACCATATATTTT.

For this clonotype: The CDR3 end shows no conserved phenylalanine or tryptophan, and so a read error is likely. J is TRBJ2-3 and V is TRBV11-2; D ambiguous. Germline assignment: CDR1 SGHAT and CDR2 FQNNGV. The CDR3 totals 12 residues. Between the trimmed V and J ends, which lost 2 bases and 4 bases, there was a span of 4 bases. The chain's CDR3 is CASSLLADTQYV. CDR3 in DNA: TGTGCCAGCAGCTTACTGGCAGATACGCAGTATGTT.

J is TRBJ1-2 and V is TRBV10-3; weak D call: TRBD1 (6 bases). V was cut by 10 bases and J by 5 bases, with 11 bases left in between. Germline V gene lookup returns CDR1 ENHRY and CDR2 SYGVKD. The CDR3 is 11 residues long. The CDR3 reads CATRDIYGYTF. CDR3 sequence (DNA): TGTGCCACAAGGGACATTTATGGCTACACCTTC.

This clonotype was counted only a few times. The chain has TRBV6-1 and TRBJ2-5; possible D gene TRBD2, 5 bases. This CDR3 region has 13 residues. The germline V gene encodes CDR1 MNHNS and CDR2 SASEGT. The V end was cut by 4 bases, the J end by 1 base, with 7 bases between. The CDR3 is CASSGESQETQYF. Here the CDR3 DNA reads TGTGCCAGCAGTGGGGAGTCCCAAGAGACCCAGTACTTC.

Details on this clonotype: Since a much larger clone is just one base distant, this may be a read error. The chain is built from TRBV10-3 and TRBJ2-1; 11 bases fit TRBD2. Germline V CDR1 and CDR2: ENHRY, SYGVKD. The CDR3 covers 16 residues. The CDR3 is CPIDDLGTSGHAKQFF. CDR3 bases: TGTCCCATCGATGACTTGGGGACTAGCGGTCATGCTAAGCAGTTCTTC.

This clonotype appeared a few times. The chain uses TRBV5-1 and TRBJ2-7; 8 nucleotides line up with TRBD2. Per the germline V gene, CDR1 is SGHRS and CDR2 is YFSETQ. J gave up 2 bases and V 4 bases, and 5 bases lay outside the gene matches. The CDR3 runs to 14 residues. The CDR3 protein is CASSPSGSPYEQYF. The CDR3 nucleotides read TGCGCCAGCAGCCCTAGCGGGTCCCCCTACGAGCAGTACTTC.

The chain has TRBV28 and TRBJ1-1, with D unclear. V lost 4 bases and J 4 bases, leaving 7 bases between the germline ends. CDR1 and CDR2 (germline): MDHEN, SYDVKM. The CDR3 spans 12 residues. CDR3 bases: TGTGCCAGCAGTTCAAGGCCCACTGAAGCTTTCTTT. This gives the protein CASSSRPTEAFF.

About this clonotype: This may arise from a read error, as a much more abundant clone is one base away. The chain uses TRBV6-5 and TRBJ1-2; D call uncertain. CDR3 length: 12 residues. Germline assignment: CDR1 MNHEY and CDR2 SVGAGI. In nucleotides, the CDR3 is TGTGCCAGCAGTTACTTGAACGGCGGGTTCCACTTC. Translated, it gives CASSYLNGGFHF.

Comments on this clonotype: This likely comes from a read error, as the CDR3 has no conserved phenylalanine or tryptophan at its end. The chain is built from TRBV12-3 or TRBV12-4 and TRBJ2-7, with 7 bases fitting TRBD1. CDR3 size: 13 residues. J lost 3 bases, V lost 6 bases, and 5 bases had no gene match. DNA of the CDR3: TGTGCCAGCAGACGGACAGGAGTCTACGAGCAGTACATC. Translated, it gives CASRRTGVYEQYI.

The rearrangement links TRBV2 to TRBJ2-1; TRBD1 matches at 8 bases. The DNA end favors TRBJ2-7, so the J call may be wrong. Germline CDR1 SNHLY, CDR2 FYNNEI. CDR3 size: 12 residues. The CDR3 spells CAISTGEDEQYF. The CDR3 nucleotides are TGTGCCATTTCGACAGGGGAGGATGAGCAGTACTTC.

This clonotype was seen just once. Given the absence of the conserved phenylalanine or tryptophan at the CDR3 end, a read error is likely. J is TRBJ2-3 and V is TRBV12-3 or TRBV12-4; 11 positions match TRBD2. This CDR3 spans 22 amino acids. Unmatched junction bases numbered 29, after V lost 7 bases and J lost 5 bases. CDR3 sequence: CASNTPGDEGRLAGGGIDTQYL. The CDR3 DNA reads TGTGCCAGCAACACCCCCGGGGATGAGGGGCGGCTAGCGGGAGGAGGGATAGATACGCAGTATTTA.

In its sample, this clonotype was seen many times. V and J are TRBV6-1 and TRBJ2-7; 10 nucleotides agree with TRBD2. Germline V gene lookup returns CDR1 MNHNS and CDR2 SASEGT. This CDR3 contains 16 residues. With 6 bases clipped from V and 1 base from J, the junction kept 9 bases outside the gene matches. As DNA, the CDR3 is TGTGCCAGCAGGCCCGGACTAGCGGATAATTCCTACGAGCAGTACTTC. Its translation is CASRPGLADNSYEQYF.

J is TRBJ2-2 and V is TRBV11-2, with 9 positions matching TRBD2. Germline CDR1 reads SGHAT; CDR2 reads FQNNGV. The length of the CDR3 is 15 residues. V lost 9 bases to trimming and J lost 8 bases; unmatched junction nucleotides: 13. The CDR3 DNA reads TGTGCCAGTAGCGGGGGAGGGCTCCTCTATGGGGAGCTGTTTTTT. Translation: CASSGGGLLYGELFF.

This clonotype was seen many times. This chain connects TRBV6-5 to TRBJ2-7, with TRBD1 as a possible D gene (5 bases). Germline lookup yields CDR1 MNHEY and CDR2 SVGAGI. The CDR3 sequence is 15 residues long. V was clipped by 6 bases and J by 4 bases, with 19 bases between them. CDR3 in amino acids: CASSPSQGSGYEQYF. CDR3 nucleotide sequence: TGTGCCAGCAGCCCCTCCCAGGGTTCTGGTTACGAGCAGTACTTC.

This clonotype was observed once. Since a much larger clone is just one base distant, this may be a read error. The J gene is TRBJ2-3, the V gene TRBV6-2 or TRBV6-3, with 11 nucleotides matching TRBD2. The J segment lost 4 bases and the V segment lost 4 bases, leaving 13 bases of the junction unmatched. Per the germline V gene, CDR1 is MNHEY and CDR2 is SVGEGT. CDR3 length equals 18 residues. CDR3 nucleotides: TGTGCCAGCAGTTTCCATCCGGTACTAGCGGGAGTCGCAGATACGCAGTATTTT. The encoded protein is CASSFHPVLAGVADTQYF.

This clonotype was observed at least ten times. Germline is not matched at one junction end, which may reflect a read error. The V gene is TRBV5-1, the J gene TRBJ1-1; D is unclear. CDR3 length: 13 amino acids. CDR1 SGHRS and CDR2 YFSETQ come from the germline V gene. The CDR3 reads CASSLTTNTEAFF. The CDR3 nucleotides are TGTGCCAGCAGCTTAACTACGAACACTGAAGCTTTCTTT. The full variable domain, completed using reference TRBV5-1 and TRBJ1-1, is KAGVTQTPRYLIKTRGQQVTLSCSPISGHRSVSWYQQTPGQGLQFLFEYFSETQRNKGNFPGRFSGRQFSNSRSEMNVSTLELGDSALYLCASSLTTNTEAFFGQGTRLTVV.